The source of this TCR beta chain is a study of shared clonotypes between healthy human individuals. Using immunoSEQ multiplex PCR, the repertoire was profiled, and TCRdb retains in-frame clones only, with some absent. The sample lists around 1,900,000 clones, over 85% occurring once. The CDR3 has 14 residues. The V end lost 4 bases, the J end lost 12 bases, and 22 bases lay between the germline ends. CDR1 is MGHRA and CDR2 is YSYEKL in the germline V gene. Naive CD8 cells lacked CD45RO and underwent positive selection for CCR7, leaving out terminally differentiated effector memory CD45RA+ cells. The specimen sequenced was naive CD8+ T cells from PBMCs. The receptor was derived from a man aged 18 to 29 in good health. Some clones in this sample may be carry-over from other donors' samples. The chain uses TRBV4-1 and TRBJ2-7, with D possibly being TRBD1 (6 bases). The CDR3 reads CASSLGQIPTSAYF. In nucleotides, the CDR3 is TGCGCCAGCAGCCTCGGACAGATTCCTACGAGCGCGTACTTC.